These T cell receptor beta chains were read from a single sample in a study of cytomegalovirus exposure and HLA in healthy donors. Sequencing used immunoSEQ multiplex PCR; TCRdb keeps in-frame clones, though not all of them. Found here are about 150,000 clones, roughly three quarters of them singletons; the top ten hold over 10%. Sequenced: PBMCs. The receptor source for this set is a woman aged 45-65 years in good health and CMV-seropositive. Each CDR3 is given with its conserved first and last residue. Fields, in order: CDR3 protein, CDR3 DNA, D gene, V gene, J gene, clone size. D genes are given only for firm matches. The size of a clone is reported for some rows only, either as once, few or many, or as a class for expanded clones.

CDR3 protein: CASSQRIAGGLRYEQYF; CDR3 DNA: TGCGCCAGCAGCCAAAGGATAGCGGGGGGCCTTCGCTACGAGCAGTACTTC; D gene: TRBD2; V gene: TRBV4-1; J gene: TRBJ2-7; clone size: NA
CDR3 protein: CASSGTPYGYTF; CDR3 DNA: TGTGCCAGCTCTGGGACTCCCTATGGCTACACCTTC; D gene: NA; V gene: TRBV6-1; J gene: TRBJ1-2; clone size: NA
CDR3 protein: CASRPGGFLSNQPQHF; CDR3 DNA: TGTGCCAGCAGGCCGGGAGGGTTCCTTAGCAATCAGCCCCAGCATTTT; D gene: NA; V gene: TRBV27; J gene: TRBJ1-5; clone size: NA
CDR3 protein: CASSIQAGAETQYF; CDR3 DNA: TGTGCCAGCAGCATACAAGCGGGGGCAGAGACCCAGTACTTC; D gene: TRBD2; V gene: TRBV7-3; J gene: TRBJ2-5; clone size: once
CDR3 protein: CASSQVTAEGPREQYF; CDR3 DNA: TGCGCCAGCAGCCAGGTTACGGCGGAGGGGCCTCGCGAGCAGTACTTC; D gene: NA; V gene: TRBV4-1; J gene: TRBJ2-7; clone size: NA
CDR3 protein: CASSITVNTEAFF; CDR3 DNA: TGTGCCAGTAGTATAACTGTGAACACTGAAGCTTTCTTT; D gene: NA; V gene: TRBV19; J gene: TRBJ1-1; clone size: once
CDR3 protein: CASRGDIYEQYF; CDR3 DNA: TGTGCCAGCAGGGGGGACATCTACGAGCAGTACTTC; D gene: NA; V gene: TRBV2; J gene: TRBJ2-7; clone size: NA
CDR3 protein: CASSLGGQGAYEQYF; CDR3 DNA: TGCGCCAGCAGCTTGGGGGGACAGGGGGCCTACGAGCAGTACTTC; D gene: TRBD1; V gene: TRBV5-1; J gene: TRBJ2-7; clone size: NA
CDR3 protein: CASSLMGTSAYTSYNEQFF; CDR3 DNA: TGCGCCAGCAGTTTAATGGGGACTAGCGCTTATACCTCCTACAATGAGCAGTTCTTC; D gene: TRBD2; V gene: TRBV5-1; J gene: TRBJ2-1; clone size: NA
CDR3 protein: CATSAPGLAVTDTQYF; CDR3 DNA: TGTGCCACCAGCGCTCCGGGACTAGCGGTTACAGATACGCAGTATTTT; D gene: TRBD2; V gene: TRBV15; J gene: TRBJ2-3; clone size: NA
CDR3 protein: CAWRGQGVTEAFF; CDR3 DNA: TGTGCCTGGAGGGGACAGGGAGTAACTGAAGCTTTCTTT; D gene: TRBD1; V gene: TRBV30; J gene: TRBJ1-1; clone size: NA
CDR3 protein: CASSLSSGNTIYF; CDR3 DNA: TGTGCCAGCTCTCTAAGCTCTGGAAACACCATATATTTT; D gene: NA; V gene: TRBV18; J gene: TRBJ1-3; clone size: NA
CDR3 protein: CASSSGGSNTGELFF; CDR3 DNA: TGTGCCAGCTCTAGCGGGGGTTCGAACACCGGGGAGCTGTTTTTT; D gene: TRBD2; V gene: TRBV9; J gene: TRBJ2-2; clone size: NA
CDR3 protein: CASSQENLPGRNSPLHF; CDR3 DNA: TGCGCCAGCAGCCAAGAGAACCTGCCAGGGAGGAATTCACCCCTCCACTTT; D gene: NA; V gene: TRBV4-1; J gene: TRBJ1-6; clone size: NA
CDR3 protein: CASSVGGVNSPLHF; CDR3 DNA: TGTGCCAGCAGCGTAGGGGGAGTGAATTCACCCCTCCACTTT; D gene: NA; V gene: TRBV9; J gene: TRBJ1-6; clone size: NA
CDR3 protein: CASSQDRSAQYF; CDR3 DNA: TGTGCCAGCAGCCAGGACAGGTCGGCCCAGTACTTC; D gene: TRBD1; V gene: TRBV11-2; J gene: TRBJ2-5; clone size: once
CDR3 protein: CASRGGPNTDTQYF; CDR3 DNA: TGTGCCAGCAGGGGGGGGCCGAACACAGATACGCAGTATTTT; D gene: NA; V gene: TRBV2; J gene: TRBJ2-3; clone size: NA
CDR3 protein: CASSSGGTEAFF; CDR3 DNA: TGTGCCAGCAGCTCGGGGGGCACTGAAGCTTTCTTT; D gene: NA; V gene: TRBV7-2; J gene: TRBJ1-1; clone size: NA
CDR3 protein: CSVDTGGGNQPQHF; CDR3 DNA: TGCAGCGTGGACACAGGGGGTGGCAATCAGCCCCAGCATTTT; D gene: TRBD1; V gene: TRBV29-1; J gene: TRBJ1-5; clone size: NA
CDR3 protein: CASSFSGTGNNEQFF; CDR3 DNA: TGCGCCAGCAGCTTCTCCGGGACAGGGAACAATGAGCAGTTCTTC; D gene: TRBD1; V gene: TRBV5-1; J gene: TRBJ2-1; clone size: NA
CDR3 protein: CASSYHFRDRGYGYTF; CDR3 DNA: TGTGCCAGCAGTTACCACTTCCGGGACAGGGGCTATGGCTACACCTTC; D gene: TRBD1; V gene: TRBV27; J gene: TRBJ1-2; clone size: few
CDR3 protein: CASSRRGQEQFF; CDR3 DNA: TGTGCCAGCAGTCGCCGGGGACAGGAGCAGTTCTTC; D gene: TRBD1; V gene: TRBV7-3; J gene: TRBJ2-1; clone size: once
CDR3 protein: CASSRDRATYEQYF; CDR3 DNA: TGTGCCAGCAGCCGGGACAGGGCCACCTACGAGCAGTACTTC; D gene: TRBD1; V gene: TRBV6-5; J gene: TRBJ2-7; clone size: once
CDR3 protein: CASSPSGLPANYGYTF; CDR3 DNA: TGTGCCAGCTCACCTTCGGGACTCCCAGCTAACTATGGCTACACCTTC; D gene: NA; V gene: TRBV18; J gene: TRBJ1-2; clone size: NA
CDR3 protein: CASIWTGVGYTF; CDR3 DNA: TGCGCCAGCATTTGGACAGGTGTCGGCTACACCTTC; D gene: TRBD1; V gene: TRBV10-1; J gene: TRBJ1-2; clone size: once
CDR3 protein: CASSPPRTGKTDTQYF; CDR3 DNA: TGTGCCAGTAGTCCCCCGCGTACAGGGAAGACAGATACGCAGTATTTT; D gene: NA; V gene: TRBV19; J gene: TRBJ2-3; clone size: NA
CDR3 protein: CASTEQGAKYGYTF; CDR3 DNA: TGTGCCAGCACAGAACAGGGGGCGAAGTATGGCTACACCTTC; D gene: TRBD1; V gene: TRBV2; J gene: TRBJ1-2; clone size: few
CDR3 protein: CASSGQGNGELFF; CDR3 DNA: TGTGCCAGCAGTGGACAGGGGAACGGGGAGCTGTTTTTT; D gene: TRBD1; V gene: TRBV6-1; J gene: TRBJ2-2; clone size: NA
CDR3 protein: CASSERGGDYGYTF; CDR3 DNA: TGTGCCAGCTCAGAGCGAGGGGGCGACTATGGCTACACCTTC; D gene: TRBD1; V gene: TRBV18; J gene: TRBJ1-2; clone size: NA
CDR3 protein: CASSLAWPYNEQFF; CDR3 DNA: TGTGCCAGCAGCTTAGCGTGGCCGTACAATGAGCAGTTCTTC; D gene: NA; V gene: TRBV7-2; J gene: TRBJ2-1; clone size: once
CDR3 protein: CASSARVRSDEQYF; CDR3 DNA: TGTGCCAGCAGCGCGCGGGTCCGAAGCGACGAGCAGTACTTC; D gene: NA; V gene: TRBV5-8; J gene: TRBJ2-7; clone size: NA
CDR3 protein: CASSLVAGGQETQYF; CDR3 DNA: TGTGCCAGCAGTTTAGTAGCGGGGGGCCAAGAGACCCAGTACTTC; D gene: TRBD2; V gene: TRBV28; J gene: TRBJ2-5; clone size: NA
CDR3 protein: CASSISRQGRNGYTF; CDR3 DNA: TGTGCCAGTAGTATCTCGAGACAGGGCAGGAACGGCTACACCTTC; D gene: TRBD1; V gene: TRBV19; J gene: TRBJ1-2; clone size: NA
CDR3 protein: CASSHVDREDSYEQYF; CDR3 DNA: TGCGCCAGCAGCCATGTCGACAGGGAGGACTCCTACGAGCAGTACTTC; D gene: NA; V gene: TRBV4-1; J gene: TRBJ2-7; clone size: NA
CDR3 protein: CASSLSQPQHF; CDR3 DNA: TGTGCCAGCAGCTTGAGTCAGCCCCAGCATTTT; D gene: NA; V gene: TRBV7-3; J gene: TRBJ1-5; clone size: NA
CDR3 protein: CASSRNQGAMNTEAFF; CDR3 DNA: TGTGCCAGCTCCCGGAACCAGGGGGCCATGAACACTGAAGCTTTCTTT; D gene: TRBD1; V gene: TRBV18; J gene: TRBJ1-1; clone size: once
CDR3 protein: CASSLGQGFNEQYF; CDR3 DNA: TGTGCCAGCAGCTTGGGACAGGGGTTCAACGAGCAGTACTTC; D gene: TRBD1; V gene: TRBV5-6; J gene: TRBJ2-7; clone size: NA
CDR3 protein: CASSWKAGLHEQYF; CDR3 DNA: TGTGCCAGCAGTTGGAAGGCAGGGTTGCACGAGCAGTACTTC; D gene: NA; V gene: TRBV27; J gene: TRBJ2-7; clone size: NA
CDR3 protein: CASSSRTGLAGISYEQYF; CDR3 DNA: TGTGCCAGCAGCTCCCGGACAGGGCTAGCGGGGATCTCCTACGAGCAGTACTTC; D gene: NA; V gene: TRBV11-1; J gene: TRBJ2-7; clone size: NA
CDR3 protein: CASSNAEDSTNTGELFF; CDR3 DNA: TGTGCCAGCAGCAACGCCGAGGACAGTACGAACACCGGGGAGCTGTTTTTT; D gene: NA; V gene: TRBV21-1; J gene: TRBJ2-2; clone size: NA
CDR3 protein: CASSEARAQETQYF; CDR3 DNA: TGTGCCAGCAGTGAAGCGCGGGCCCAAGAGACCCAGTACTTC; D gene: NA; V gene: TRBV2; J gene: TRBJ2-5; clone size: once
CDR3 protein: CASSFYLTGLGVAQYF; CDR3 DNA: TGCGCCAGCAGCTTCTACCTTACAGGGTTAGGGGTTGCCCAGTACTTC; D gene: NA; V gene: TRBV5-1; J gene: TRBJ2-5; clone size: NA